This TCR beta chain was found in a study of blood T cell repertoires in COVID-19. Study details: Spain, Italy and the United States supplied samples that represented acute and convalescent COVID-19. PBMCs, B-cell-depleted T cells, or T cells provided the cDNA or gDNA that made up the material.

Per the authors' pipeline: Estimation of nucleated cell counts was performed using reference gene primer amplification. Profiling relied on immunoSEQ multiplex PCR, and the TCRdb table lists in-frame clones only, not all of them. D and trimming were read from the DNA, whereas the V and J calls and clone size are those reported in that table. The table lists roughly 250,000 clones, approximately 84% of them singletons. The CDR3 has 16 residues. Germline V gene data show CDR1 as SGHDN and CDR2 as FVKESK. V was clipped by 2 bases and J by 0 bases, with 14 bases between them. The sequence came from a man aged 45-65 years with acute or convalescent COVID-19. The material sequenced was peripheral blood. The chain employs TRBV14 and TRBJ2-7; tentative D call: TRBD2 (6 bases). As DNA, the CDR3 is TGTGCCAGCAGCCAAAGAGGGTCCGGGAGCTCCTACGAGCAGTACTTC. This codes for CASSQRGSGSSYEQYF. Full variable domain (outside the CDR3, taken from reference TRBV14 and TRBJ2-7): EAGVTQFPSHSVIEKGQTVTLRCDPISGHDNLYWYRRVMGKEIKFLLHFVKESKQDESGMPNNRFLAERTGGTYSTLKVQPAELEDSGVYFCASSQRGSGSSYEQYFGPGTRLTVT.